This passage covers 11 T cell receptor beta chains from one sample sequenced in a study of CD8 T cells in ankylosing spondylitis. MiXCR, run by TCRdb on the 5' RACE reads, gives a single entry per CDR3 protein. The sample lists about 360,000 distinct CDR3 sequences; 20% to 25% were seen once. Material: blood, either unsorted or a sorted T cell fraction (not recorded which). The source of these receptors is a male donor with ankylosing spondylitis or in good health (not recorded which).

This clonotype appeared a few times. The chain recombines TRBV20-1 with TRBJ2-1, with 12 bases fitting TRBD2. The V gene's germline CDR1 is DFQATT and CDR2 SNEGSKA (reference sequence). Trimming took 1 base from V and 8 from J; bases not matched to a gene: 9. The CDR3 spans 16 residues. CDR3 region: CSARGASGGAFYEQFF. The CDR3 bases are TGCAGTGCTAGAGGGGCTAGCGGGGGGGCTTTCTATGAGCAGTTCTTC.

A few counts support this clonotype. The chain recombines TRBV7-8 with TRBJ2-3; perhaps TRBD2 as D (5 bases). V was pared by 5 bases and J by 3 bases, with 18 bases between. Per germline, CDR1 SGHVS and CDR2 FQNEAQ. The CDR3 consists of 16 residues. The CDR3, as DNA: TGTGCCAGCAGCCTCGCCTATTCGGGGAAGACAGATACGCAGTATTTT. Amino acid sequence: CASSLAYSGKTDTQYF.

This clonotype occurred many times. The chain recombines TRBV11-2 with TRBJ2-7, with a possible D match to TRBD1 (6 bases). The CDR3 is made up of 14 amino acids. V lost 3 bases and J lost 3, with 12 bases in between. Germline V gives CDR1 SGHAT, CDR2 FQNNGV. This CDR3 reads CASSFAAGDYEQYF. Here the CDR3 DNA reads TGTGCCAGCAGCTTCGCGGCAGGGGACTACGAGCAGTACTTC.

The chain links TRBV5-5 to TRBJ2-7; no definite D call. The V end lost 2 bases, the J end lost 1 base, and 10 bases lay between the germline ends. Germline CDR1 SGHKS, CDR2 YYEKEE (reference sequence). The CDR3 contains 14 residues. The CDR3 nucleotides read TGTGCCAGCAGCTTCGACATAGGATCCTACGAGCAGTACTTC. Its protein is CASSFDIGSYEQYF.

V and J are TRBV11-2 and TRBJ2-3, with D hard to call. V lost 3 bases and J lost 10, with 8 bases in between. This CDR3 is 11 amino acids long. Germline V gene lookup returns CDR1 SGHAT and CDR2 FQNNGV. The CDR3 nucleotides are TGTGCCAGCAGCTTTACTGAGGCGCAGTATTTT. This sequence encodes CASSFTEAQYF. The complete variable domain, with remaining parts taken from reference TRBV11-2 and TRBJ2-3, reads EAGVAQSPRYKIIEKRQSVAFWCNPISGHATLYWYQQILGQGPKLLIQFQNNGVVDDSQLPKDRFSAERLKGVDSTLKIQPAKLEDSAVYLCASSFTEAQYFGPGTRLTVL.

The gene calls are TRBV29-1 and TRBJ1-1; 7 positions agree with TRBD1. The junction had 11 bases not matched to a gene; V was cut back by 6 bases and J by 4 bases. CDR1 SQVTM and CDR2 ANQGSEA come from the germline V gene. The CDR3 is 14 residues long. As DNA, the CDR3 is TGCAGCGTCGATCCGACAGGGCTGGGCACTGAAGCTTTCTTT. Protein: CSVDPTGLGTEAFF.

The CDR3 DNA follows: TGTGCCAGCAGTTACTCGGCTCATAACTATGGCTACACCTTC. Protein product: CASSYSAHNYGYTF. J is TRBJ1-2 and V is TRBV6-5; the D is unclear. V was trimmed by 0 bases and J by 1 base, leaving 6 bases between them. Germline CDR1 is MNHEY and CDR2 is SVGAGI. The CDR3 totals 14 residues.

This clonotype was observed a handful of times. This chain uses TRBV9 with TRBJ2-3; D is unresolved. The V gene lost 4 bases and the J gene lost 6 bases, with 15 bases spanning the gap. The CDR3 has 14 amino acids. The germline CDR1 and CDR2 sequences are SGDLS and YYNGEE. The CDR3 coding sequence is TGTGCCAGCAGCCCGGACCTTACGTCGGATACGCAGTATTTT. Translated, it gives CASSPDLTSDTQYF.

CDR3 sequence: CASSLVGQGPYEQYF. For the CDR3, the DNA is TGTGCCAGCAGCTTAGTAGGGCAGGGACCCTACGAGCAGTACTTC. The chain joins TRBV7-6 to TRBJ2-7, with D tentatively TRBD1 or TRBD2 (5 bases each). Between the trimmed V and J ends, which lost 1 base and 2 bases, there was a span of 12 bases. CDR1 is SGHVS and CDR2 is FNYEAQ in the germline V gene. CDR3 length equals 15 residues.

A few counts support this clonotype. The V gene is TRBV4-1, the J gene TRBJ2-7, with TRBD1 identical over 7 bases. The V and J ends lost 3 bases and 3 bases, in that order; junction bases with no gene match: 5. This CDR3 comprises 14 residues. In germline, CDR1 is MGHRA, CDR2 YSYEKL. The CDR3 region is CASSHDRVNYEQYF. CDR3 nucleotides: TGCGCCAGCAGCCACGACAGGGTAAACTACGAGCAGTACTTC.

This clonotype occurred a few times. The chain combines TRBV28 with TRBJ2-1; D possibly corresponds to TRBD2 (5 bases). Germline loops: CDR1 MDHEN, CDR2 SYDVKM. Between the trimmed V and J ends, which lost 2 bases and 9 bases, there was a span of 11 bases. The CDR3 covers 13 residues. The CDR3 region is CASSLTLGVEQFF. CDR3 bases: TGTGCCAGCAGTTTAACACTAGGTGTTGAGCAGTTCTTC.